The present T cell receptor beta chain was sequenced within a study of blood T cell repertoires in COVID-19. About the study: Donors in the United States, Italy and Spain gave samples during acute or convalescent COVID-19. T cells, B-cell-depleted T cells, or PBMCs provided the cDNA or gDNA that served as material.

Two negative PCRs, clearance, or symptom resolution were required of recovered Cohort 3 donors. Data came from immunoSEQ multiplex PCR; TCRdb stores just in-frame clones and leaves some out. The sample holds about 180,000 clones, 88% seen once. Germline V gene lookup returns CDR1 MNHEY and CDR2 SVGAGI. CDR3 length: 16 residues. V lost 0 bases, J lost 5 bases, and 8 bases stayed unmatched. The receptor was derived from a woman under 30 who had recovered from COVID-19. The gene calls are TRBV6-5 and TRBJ2-7, with 9 nucleotides matching TRBD1. The sample comprised PBMCs or T cells enriched from blood (not recorded which). This chain's CDR3 is CASSYSLGQGSHEQYF. CDR3 coding DNA: TGTGCCAGCAGTTACTCGTTGGGACAGGGTAGCCACGAGCAGTACTTC.